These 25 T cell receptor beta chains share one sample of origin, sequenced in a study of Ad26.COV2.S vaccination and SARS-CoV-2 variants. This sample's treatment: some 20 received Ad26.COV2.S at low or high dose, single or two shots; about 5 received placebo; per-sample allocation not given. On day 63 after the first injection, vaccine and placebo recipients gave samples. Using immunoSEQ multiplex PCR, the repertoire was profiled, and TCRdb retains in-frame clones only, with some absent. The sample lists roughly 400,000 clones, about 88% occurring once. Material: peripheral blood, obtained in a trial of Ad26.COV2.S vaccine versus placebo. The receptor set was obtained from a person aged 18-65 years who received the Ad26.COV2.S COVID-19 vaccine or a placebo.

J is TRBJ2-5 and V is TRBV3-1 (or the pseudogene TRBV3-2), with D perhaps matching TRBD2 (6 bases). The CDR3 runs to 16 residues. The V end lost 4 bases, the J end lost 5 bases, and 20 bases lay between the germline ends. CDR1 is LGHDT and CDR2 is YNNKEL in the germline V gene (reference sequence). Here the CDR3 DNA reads TGTGCCAGCAGCCGTGCTGGGCGGGGTAATCAGGAGACCCAGTACTTC. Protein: CASSRAGRGNQETQYF.

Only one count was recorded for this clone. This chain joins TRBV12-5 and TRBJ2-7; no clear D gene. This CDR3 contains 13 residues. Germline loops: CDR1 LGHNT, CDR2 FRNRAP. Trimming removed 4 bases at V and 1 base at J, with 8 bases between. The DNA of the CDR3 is TGTGCTAGTGGTTGGTACGGTTCCTACGAGCAGTACTTC. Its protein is CASGWYGSYEQYF.

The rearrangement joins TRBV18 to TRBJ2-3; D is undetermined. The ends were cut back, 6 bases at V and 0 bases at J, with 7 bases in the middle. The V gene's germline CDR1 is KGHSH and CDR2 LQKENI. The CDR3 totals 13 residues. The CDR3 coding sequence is TGTGCCAGCTCCCCCTTTAGCACAGATACGCAGTATTTT. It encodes CASSPFSTDTQYF. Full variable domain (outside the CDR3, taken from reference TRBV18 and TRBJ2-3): NAGVMQNPRHLVRRRGQEARLRCSPMKGHSHVYWYRQLPEEGLKFMVYLQKENIIDESGMPKERFSAEFPKEGPSILRIQQVVRGDSAAYFCASSPFSTDTQYFGPGTRLTVL.

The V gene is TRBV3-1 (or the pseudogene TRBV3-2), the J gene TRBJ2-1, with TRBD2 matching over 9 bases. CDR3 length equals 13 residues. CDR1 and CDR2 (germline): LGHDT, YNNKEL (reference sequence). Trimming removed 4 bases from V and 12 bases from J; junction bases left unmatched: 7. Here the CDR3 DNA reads TGTGCCAGCAGCCCACAAGCGGGAGGCGGGCAGTTCTTC. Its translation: CASSPQAGGGQFF.

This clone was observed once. CDR3 sequence reads: CASRLAGVYEQYF. The CDR3 DNA reads TGCGCCAGCAGACTAGCGGGAGTCTACGAGCAGTACTTC. This chain uses TRBV10-2 with TRBJ2-7; 11 bases are a match to TRBD2. Germline V gives CDR1 WSHSY, CDR2 SAAADI. The junction had 1 base not matched to a gene; V was cut back by 6 bases and J by 3 bases. The CDR3 extends over 13 amino acids.

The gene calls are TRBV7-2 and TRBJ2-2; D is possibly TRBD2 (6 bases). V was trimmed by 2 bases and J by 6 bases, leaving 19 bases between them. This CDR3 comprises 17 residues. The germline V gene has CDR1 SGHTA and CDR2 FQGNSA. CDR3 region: CASSLLWDSKWSGELFF. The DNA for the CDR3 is TGTGCCAGCAGCTTATTATGGGACTCTAAGTGGTCCGGGGAGCTGTTTTTT. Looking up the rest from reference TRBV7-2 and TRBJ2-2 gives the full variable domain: GAGVSQSPSNKVTEKGKDVELRCDPISGHTALYWYRQSLGQGLEFLIYFQGNSAPDKSGLPSDRFSAERTGGSVSTLTIQRTQQEDSAVYLCASSLLWDSKWSGELFFGEGSRLTVL.

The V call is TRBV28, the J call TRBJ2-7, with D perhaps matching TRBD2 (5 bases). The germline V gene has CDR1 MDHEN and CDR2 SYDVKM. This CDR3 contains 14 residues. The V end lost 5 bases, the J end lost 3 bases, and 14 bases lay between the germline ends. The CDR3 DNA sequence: TGTGCCAGCAGTGGCGGGCCGCATATCTACGAGCAGTACTTC. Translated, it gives CASSGGPHIYEQYF. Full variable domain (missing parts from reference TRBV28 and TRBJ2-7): DVKVTQSSRYLVKRTGEKVFLECVQDMDHENMFWYRQDPGLGLRLIYFSYDVKMKEKGDIPEGYSVSREKKERFSLILESASTNQTSMYLCASSGGPHIYEQYFGPGTRLTVT.

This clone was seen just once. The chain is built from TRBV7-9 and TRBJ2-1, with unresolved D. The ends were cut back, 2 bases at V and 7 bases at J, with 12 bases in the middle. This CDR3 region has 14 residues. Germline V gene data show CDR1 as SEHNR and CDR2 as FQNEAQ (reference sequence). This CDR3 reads CASSLREVVNEQFF. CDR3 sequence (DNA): TGTGCCAGCAGCTTAAGGGAAGTGGTTAATGAGCAGTTCTTC.

In DNA form, the CDR3 reads TGTGCCTGGAACCGCCTGGGGACAGTCAATGAAAAACTGTTTTTT. It specifies CAWNRLGTVNEKLFF. The chain recombines TRBV30 with TRBJ1-4, with 7 positions matching TRBD1. J lost 5 bases, V lost 4 bases, and 10 bases had no gene match. The CDR3 spans 15 residues. Germline CDR1 is GTSNPN and CDR2 is SVGIG (reference sequence).

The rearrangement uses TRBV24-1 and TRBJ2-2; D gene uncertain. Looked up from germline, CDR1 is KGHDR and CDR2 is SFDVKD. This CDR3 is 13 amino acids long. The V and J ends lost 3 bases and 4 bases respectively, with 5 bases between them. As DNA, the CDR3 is TGTGCCACCAGTGATCGGCCCACCGGGGAGCTGTTTTTT. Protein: CATSDRPTGELFF.

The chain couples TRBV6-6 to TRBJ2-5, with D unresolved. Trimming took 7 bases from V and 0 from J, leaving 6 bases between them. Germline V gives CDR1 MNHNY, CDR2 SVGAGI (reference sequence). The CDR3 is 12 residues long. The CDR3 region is CASKDHQETQYF. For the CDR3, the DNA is TGTGCCAGCAAGGACCACCAAGAGACCCAGTACTTC.

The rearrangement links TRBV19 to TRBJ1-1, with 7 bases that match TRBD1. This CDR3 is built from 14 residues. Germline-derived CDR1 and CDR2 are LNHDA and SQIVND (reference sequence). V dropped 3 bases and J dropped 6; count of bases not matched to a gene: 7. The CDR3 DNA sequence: TGTGCCAGTAGTATGGGGACAGATCTCGCTGAAGCTTTCTTT. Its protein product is CASSMGTDLAEAFF. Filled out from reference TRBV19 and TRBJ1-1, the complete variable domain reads DGGITQSPKYLFRKEGQNVTLSCEQNLNHDAMYWYRQDPGQGLRLIYYSQIVNDFQKGDIAEGYSVSREKKESFPLTVTSAQKNPTAFYLCASSMGTDLAEAFFGQGTRLTVV.

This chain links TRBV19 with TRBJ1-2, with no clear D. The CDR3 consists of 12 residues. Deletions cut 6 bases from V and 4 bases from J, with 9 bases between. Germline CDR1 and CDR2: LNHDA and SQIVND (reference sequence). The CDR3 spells CASSAGVYGYTF. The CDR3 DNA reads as TGTGCCAGTAGCGCAGGTGTCTATGGCTACACCTTC.

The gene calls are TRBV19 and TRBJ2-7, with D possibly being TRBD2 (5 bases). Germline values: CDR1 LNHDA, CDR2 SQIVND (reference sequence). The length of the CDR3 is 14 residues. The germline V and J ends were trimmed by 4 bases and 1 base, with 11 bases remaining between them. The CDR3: CASSRGPSSYEQYF. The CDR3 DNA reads TGTGCCAGTAGTAGAGGGCCCTCTTCCTACGAGCAGTACTTC.

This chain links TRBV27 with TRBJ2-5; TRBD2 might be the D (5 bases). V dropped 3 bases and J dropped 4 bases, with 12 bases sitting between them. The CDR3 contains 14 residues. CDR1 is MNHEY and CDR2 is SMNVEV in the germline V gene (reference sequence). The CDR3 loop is CASSFSGMGETQYF. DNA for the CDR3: TGTGCCAGCAGTTTTTCGGGAATGGGAGAGACCCAGTACTTC.

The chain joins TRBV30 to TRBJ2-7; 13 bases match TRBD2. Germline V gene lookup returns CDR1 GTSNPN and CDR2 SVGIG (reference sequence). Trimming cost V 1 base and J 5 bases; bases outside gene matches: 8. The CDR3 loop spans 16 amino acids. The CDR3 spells CAWSAFRGLAGNEQYF. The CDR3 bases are TGTGCCTGGAGTGCTTTTAGGGGACTAGCGGGAAACGAGCAGTACTTC.

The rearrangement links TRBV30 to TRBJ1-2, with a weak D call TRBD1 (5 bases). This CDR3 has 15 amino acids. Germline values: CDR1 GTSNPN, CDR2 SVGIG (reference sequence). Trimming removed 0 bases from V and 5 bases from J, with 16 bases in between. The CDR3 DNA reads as TGTGCCTGGAGTGTGGGGCAGACCGATCAGTATGGCTACACCTTC. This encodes CAWSVGQTDQYGYTF.

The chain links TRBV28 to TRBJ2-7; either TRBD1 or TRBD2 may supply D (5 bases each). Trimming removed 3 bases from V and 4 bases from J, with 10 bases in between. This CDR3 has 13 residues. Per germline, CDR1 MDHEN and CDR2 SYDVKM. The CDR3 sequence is CASSFTRGYEQYF. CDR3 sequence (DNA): TGTGCCAGCAGTTTCACTAGGGGATACGAGCAGTACTTC.

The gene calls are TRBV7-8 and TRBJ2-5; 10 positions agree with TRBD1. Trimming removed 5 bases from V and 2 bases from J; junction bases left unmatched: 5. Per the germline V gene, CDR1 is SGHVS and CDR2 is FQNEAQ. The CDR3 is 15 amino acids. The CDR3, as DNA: TGTGCCAGCAGCCCCCGGACAGGGGGTCAAGAGACCCAGTACTTC. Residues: CASSPRTGGQETQYF.

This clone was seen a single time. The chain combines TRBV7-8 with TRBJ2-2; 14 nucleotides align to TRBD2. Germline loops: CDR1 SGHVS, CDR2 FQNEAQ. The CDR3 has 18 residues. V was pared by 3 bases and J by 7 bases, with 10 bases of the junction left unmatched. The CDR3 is CASSLSGTSGRGNGELFF. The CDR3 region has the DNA TGTGCCAGCAGCTTGTCAGGGACTAGCGGGAGAGGCAACGGGGAGCTGTTTTTT.

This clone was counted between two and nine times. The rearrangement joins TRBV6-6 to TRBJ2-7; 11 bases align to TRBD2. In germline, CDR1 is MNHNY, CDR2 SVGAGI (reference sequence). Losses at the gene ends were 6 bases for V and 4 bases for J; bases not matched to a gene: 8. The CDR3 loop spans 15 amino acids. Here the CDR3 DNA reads TGTGCCAGCAGCAAAACTAGCGGGAGTGGGTACGAGCAGTACTTC. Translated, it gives CASSKTSGSGYEQYF.

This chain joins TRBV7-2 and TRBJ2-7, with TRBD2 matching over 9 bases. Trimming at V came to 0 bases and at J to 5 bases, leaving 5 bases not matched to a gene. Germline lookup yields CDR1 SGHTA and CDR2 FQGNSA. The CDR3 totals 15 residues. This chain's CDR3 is CASSLASGSSHEQYF. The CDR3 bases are TGTGCCAGCAGCTTAGCTAGCGGGAGTAGTCACGAGCAGTACTTC.

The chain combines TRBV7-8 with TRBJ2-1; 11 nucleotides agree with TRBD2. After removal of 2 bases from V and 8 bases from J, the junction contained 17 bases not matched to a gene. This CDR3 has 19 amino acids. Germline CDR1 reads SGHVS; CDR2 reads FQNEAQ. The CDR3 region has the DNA TGTGCCAGCAGCTTATATTATACTACTAGCGGGAGAGAGGGGCATGAGCAGTTCTTC. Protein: CASSLYYTTSGREGHEQFF.

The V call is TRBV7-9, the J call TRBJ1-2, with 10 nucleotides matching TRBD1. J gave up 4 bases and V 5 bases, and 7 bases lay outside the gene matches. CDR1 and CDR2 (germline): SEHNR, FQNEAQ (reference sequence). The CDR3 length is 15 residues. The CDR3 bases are TGTGCCAGCAGCGCAGGGACAGGGGAGGCCTATGGCTACACCTTC. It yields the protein CASSAGTGEAYGYTF.

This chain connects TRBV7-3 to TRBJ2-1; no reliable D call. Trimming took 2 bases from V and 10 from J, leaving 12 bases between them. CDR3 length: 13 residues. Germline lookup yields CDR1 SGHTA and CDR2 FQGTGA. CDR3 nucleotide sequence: TGTGCCAGCAGCTTAGCTCACCTTCGGGAGCAGTTCTTC. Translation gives CASSLAHLREQFF.